This passage covers 16 T cell receptor beta chains from one sample sequenced in a study of T-cell memory formation after mild COVID-19. Each CDR3 protein gets one entry after TCRdb re-called the 5' RACE reads with MiXCR. The table includes roughly 400,000 distinct CDR3 sequences, about 16% detected once. Sequences were obtained from PBMCs or a T cell subset sorted from them (not recorded which). The receptors stem from a man between 18 and 35 years old who had mild COVID-19 (a few samples of this study predate the infection). Cell type and time point are not known.

The J gene is TRBJ2-3, the V gene TRBV15; TRBD1 aligns across 8 bases. This CDR3 spans 16 amino acids. J was trimmed by 2 bases and V by 1 base; bases with no gene match: 5. From germline, CDR1 is LNHNV and CDR2 YYDKDF (reference sequence). The CDR3 loop reads CATSRGSGGFTDTQYF. The CDR3 DNA follows: TGTGCCACCAGCAGAGGGTCAGGGGGCTTCACAGATACGCAGTATTTT.

The chain combines TRBV5-1 with TRBJ2-1; D is perhaps TRBD2 (6 bases). This CDR3 region has 15 residues. Germline V gene data show CDR1 as SGHRS and CDR2 as YFSETQ. V was cut by 4 bases and J by 6 bases, with 17 bases left in between. CDR3 in DNA: TGCGCCAGCAGCCTCCGGGGAGGACCTCCCAATGAGCAGTTCTTC. It codes for CASSLRGGPPNEQFF.

This clonotype was recorded a few times. V is TRBV6-2 or TRBV6-3 and J is TRBJ2-3, with D uncertain. The CDR3 consists of 12 residues. Germline V gene sequence: CDR1 MNHEY, CDR2 SVGEGT. V was trimmed by 6 bases and J by 3 bases, leaving 7 bases between them. CDR3 DNA sequence: TGTGCCAGCAGGAGCAGGACAGATACGCAGTATTTT. It encodes CASRSRTDTQYF.

The chain recombines TRBV6-1 with TRBJ1-2, with D tentatively TRBD1 (5 bases). The V end was cut by 0 bases, the J end by 3 bases, with 8 bases between. This CDR3 has 14 amino acids. Germline values: CDR1 MNHNS, CDR2 SASEGT. CDR3 nucleotides: TGTGCCAGCAGTGAAGCCAGGGCGTACTATGGCTACACCTTC. Translated, it gives CASSEARAYYGYTF.

This clonotype was counted a few times. The chain is built from TRBV7-9 and TRBJ1-1, with D unclear. V lost 5 bases and J 6 bases, leaving 10 bases between the germline ends. The germline V gene has CDR1 SEHNR and CDR2 FQNEAQ (reference sequence). This CDR3 is built from 12 residues. This CDR3 reads CASSLIGSEAFF. The CDR3 DNA follows: TGTGCCAGCAGCCTTATCGGATCTGAAGCTTTCTTT. Combining the CDR3 with reference TRBV7-9 and TRBJ1-1 gives the whole variable domain DTGVSQNPRHKITKRGQNVTFRCDPISEHNRLYWYRQTLGQGPEFLTYFQNEAQLEKSRLLSDRFSAERPKGSFSTLEIQRTEQGDSAMYLCASSLIGSEAFFGQGTRLTVV.

In this sample, this clonotype turned up many times. The genes are TRBV4-3 and TRBJ2-1; 13 nucleotides align to TRBD2. Germline trimming cut 4 bases from V and 8 bases from J; bases unmatched to any gene: 8. Germline CDR1 is LGHNA and CDR2 is YSLEER. The CDR3 length is 16 residues. The CDR3 DNA sequence: TGCGCCAGCAGCCTTGGGACTAGCGGGATTGGGGATGAGCAGTTCTTC. Its translation is CASSLGTSGIGDEQFF.

The V call is TRBV7-3, the J call TRBJ1-3, with D uncertain. Trimming shortened V by 4 bases and J by 0 bases, and 7 bases separated the two germline ends. Germline V lookup: CDR1 SGHTA, CDR2 FQGTGA. This CDR3 comprises 14 residues. The CDR3 coding sequence is TGTGCCAGCAGCTCCCAAGACTCTGGAAACACCATATATTTT. Its protein product is CASSSQDSGNTIYF.

This chain uses TRBV5-1 with TRBJ2-1; D is uncertain. The ends were cut back, 0 bases at V and 2 bases at J, with 9 bases in the middle. The CDR3 sequence is 15 residues long. Per the germline V gene, CDR1 is SGHRS and CDR2 is YFSETQ. The chain's CDR3 is CASSLVPGAYNEQFF. CDR3 DNA: TGCGCCAGCAGCTTGGTTCCTGGAGCCTACAATGAGCAGTTCTTC.

The chain joins TRBV4-2 to TRBJ2-7; 8 bases fit TRBD2. The length of the CDR3 is 14 residues. CDR1 and CDR2 (germline): LGHNA, YNFKEQ. Trimming at V came to 5 bases and at J to 5 bases, leaving 8 bases not matched to a gene. CDR3 amino acids: CASSYRAGEHEQYF. The DNA for the CDR3 is TGTGCCAGCAGCTACCGAGCGGGGGAACACGAGCAGTACTTC.

J is TRBJ2-2 and V is TRBV7-2; perhaps TRBD1 as D (6 bases). The CDR3 has 17 amino acids. Trimming took off 5 bases at V and 0 bases at J, with 16 bases between the two ends. CDR1 is SGHTA, CDR2 FQGNSA, per germline. The CDR3: CASSRTQGSANTGELFF. The CDR3 nucleotides read TGTGCCAGCAGCCGGACCCAGGGGAGCGCGAACACCGGGGAGCTGTTTTTT.

This clonotype was counted at least ten times. V usage is TRBV20-1 and J usage is TRBJ1-5; 8 nucleotides match TRBD1. Germline CDR1 and CDR2: DFQATT and SNEGSKA (reference sequence). The CDR3 runs 15 residues. The V and J ends lost 0 bases and 3 bases, in that order; junction bases with no gene match: 4. In DNA, the CDR3 is TGCAGTGCTAGAGAAAGGGACAGGTTCAATCAGCCCCAGCATTTT. It codes for CSARERDRFNQPQHF.

There are a few counts of this clonotype. V is TRBV9 and J is TRBJ1-2; TRBD1 agrees at 8 bases. Germline V gene lookup returns CDR1 SGDLS and CDR2 YYNGEE. This CDR3 comprises 16 residues. Unmatched junction bases numbered 10, after V lost 4 bases and J lost 2 bases. CDR3 sequence reads: CASSSKDRGLNYGYTF. The CDR3 region has the DNA TGTGCCAGCAGCTCGAAAGACAGGGGTCTAAACTATGGCTACACCTTC.

The rearrangement links TRBV4-2 to TRBJ2-7, with 8 nucleotides matching TRBD1. The germline gives CDR1 LGHNA, CDR2 YNFKEQ. V gave up 4 bases and J gave up 4 bases; unmatched junction bases: 3. CDR3 size: 13 residues. CDR3 sequence (DNA): TGTGCCAGCAGCCTGGACAGGGTTTACGAGCAGTACTTC. Its translation: CASSLDRVYEQYF.

In this sample, this clonotype turned up a few times. This chain uses TRBV6-2 or TRBV6-3 with TRBJ2-7, with 7 positions matching TRBD1. Germline CDR1 MNHEY, CDR2 SVGEGT. V trimming: 5 bases; J trimming: 5 bases; junction bases outside the gene matches: 9. The CDR3 covers 14 residues. The CDR3 sequence is CASSPLTGKHEQYV. In DNA, the CDR3 is TGTGCCAGCAGTCCTTTGACAGGGAAACACGAGCAGTACGTC.

The chain recombines TRBV14 with TRBJ1-2; no clear D gene. In germline, CDR1 is SGHDN, CDR2 FVKESK. The germline V and J ends were trimmed by 0 bases and 7 bases, with 15 bases remaining between them. This CDR3 has 15 residues. The DNA of the CDR3 is TGTGCCAGCAGCCAAGATCTTGCGGGGTTCTCTGGCTACACCTTC. This sequence encodes CASSQDLAGFSGYTF.

The chain has TRBV5-1 and TRBJ2-2; 11 bases map to TRBD1. The trim removed 3 bases at V and 7 bases at J, leaving 5 bases unmatched. Germline V gene data show CDR1 as SGHRS and CDR2 as YFSETQ. The CDR3 is 15 residues long. The CDR3 region is CASSSGQGAYGELFF. In DNA form, the CDR3 reads TGCGCCAGCAGCTCCGGACAGGGGGCTTACGGGGAGCTGTTTTTT.